These T cell receptor beta chains were read from a single sample in a study of identical twins. Via MiXCR, TCRdb re-called the 5' RACE reads, giving one row per CDR3 protein. This table has 300,000 to 400,000 distinct CDR3 sequences, around 9% appearing once. Input material: naive T cells sorted from blood. The receptors shown here come from a woman in her fifties or sixties in good health. Each CDR3 is given with its conserved first and last residue. Each record gives: clone size, J gene, V gene, D gene, CDR3 protein, CDR3 DNA. D genes are given only for firm matches. Not all rows give a size; the values are once, few, many and, for expanded clones, a class.

abundance: few; j_gene: TRBJ2-3; v_gene: TRBV7-8; d_gene: -; CDR3aa: CASSFGLGRTGTDTQYF; CDR3nt: TGTGCCAGCAGCTTCGGTTTGGGGCGGACAGGCACAGATACGCAGTATTTT
abundance: few; j_gene: TRBJ2-2; v_gene: TRBV4-1; d_gene: TRBD2; CDR3aa: CASSQGPRTSGSRERTGELFF; CDR3nt: TGCGCCAGCAGCCAGGGTCCTAGGACTAGCGGGTCCCGGGAGAGGACCGGGGAGCTGTTTTTT
abundance: many; j_gene: TRBJ1-2; v_gene: TRBV5-5; d_gene: -; CDR3aa: CASSGGQLGHTF; CDR3nt: TGTGCCAGCAGCGGCGGACAACTTGGGCACACCTTC
abundance: few; j_gene: TRBJ2-7; v_gene: TRBV12-5; d_gene: -; CDR3aa: CASGFRGSYEQYF; CDR3nt: TGTGCTAGTGGTTTTCGGGGCTCCTACGAGCAGTACTTC
abundance: few; j_gene: TRBJ1-4; v_gene: TRBV6-5; d_gene: -; CDR3aa: CASKATGSKTNEKLFF; CDR3nt: TGTGCCAGCAAAGCCACAGGGAGCAAAACTAATGAAAAACTGTTTTTT
abundance: -; j_gene: TRBJ1-5; v_gene: TRBV15; d_gene: TRBD1; CDR3aa: CATSYSGTGFYSNQPQHF; CDR3nt: TGTGCCACCAGCTACTCCGGGACAGGGTTTTATAGCAATCAGCCACAGCATTTT
abundance: -; j_gene: TRBJ1-1; v_gene: TRBV10-3; d_gene: TRBD1; CDR3aa: CAISESGDRGYGTEAFF; CDR3nt: TGTGCCATCAGTGAGTCGGGGGACAGGGGGTACGGGACTGAAGCTTTCTTT
abundance: many; j_gene: TRBJ2-1; v_gene: TRBV5-1; d_gene: -; CDR3aa: CASSIRGRPEQFF; CDR3nt: TGCGCCAGCAGCATAAGAGGCCGTCCTGAGCAGTTCTTC
abundance: -; j_gene: TRBJ1-2; v_gene: TRBV5-1; d_gene: TRBD1; CDR3aa: CASSLGFTGGQNYGYTF; CDR3nt: TGCGCCAGCAGCTTGGGATTCACAGGGGGCCAAAACTATGGCTACACCTTC
abundance: -; j_gene: TRBJ2-1; v_gene: TRBV5-1; d_gene: -; CDR3aa: CASSFTQGTYEQFF; CDR3nt: TGCGCCAGCAGTTTCACCCAGGGTACTTATGAGCAGTTCTTC
abundance: many; j_gene: TRBJ1-5; v_gene: TRBV30; d_gene: TRBD1; CDR3aa: CAWSLSDRAQPQHF; CDR3nt: TGTGCCTGGAGTCTCAGTGACAGGGCTCAGCCCCAGCATTTT
abundance: many; j_gene: TRBJ2-4; v_gene: TRBV20-1; d_gene: -; CDR3aa: CSATSISKNIQYF; CDR3nt: TGCAGTGCTACCTCAATTTCCAAAAACATTCAGTACTTC
abundance: many; j_gene: TRBJ2-5; v_gene: TRBV12-3/TRBV12-4; d_gene: TRBD1; CDR3aa: CASRQTGGQETQYF; CDR3nt: TGTGCCAGCAGGCAAACAGGGGGCCAAGAGACCCAGTACTTC
abundance: many; j_gene: TRBJ2-1; v_gene: TRBV7-9; d_gene: -; CDR3aa: CASSLVVLYNEQFF; CDR3nt: TGTGCCAGCAGCTTAGTGGTCCTCTACAATGAGCAGTTCTTC
abundance: few; j_gene: TRBJ1-1; v_gene: TRBV7-9; d_gene: -; CDR3aa: CARTVGVYTEAFF; CDR3nt: TGTGCCCGTACCGTCGGGGTGTACACTGAAGCTTTCTTT
abundance: many; j_gene: TRBJ1-6; v_gene: TRBV12-3/TRBV12-4; d_gene: TRBD1; CDR3aa: CASSLATGGNSPLHF; CDR3nt: TGTGCCAGCAGTTTAGCGACAGGGGGAAATTCACCCCTCCACTTT
abundance: -; j_gene: TRBJ1-1; v_gene: TRBV5-1; d_gene: -; CDR3aa: CASSHQPRAGGTEAFF; CDR3nt: TGCGCCAGCAGCCACCAACCAAGGGCGGGGGGCACTGAAGCTTTCTTT
abundance: few; j_gene: TRBJ1-5; v_gene: TRBV7-2; d_gene: -; CDR3aa: CASSSGRGRGGNQPQHF; CDR3nt: TGTGCCAGCAGCTCCGGTCGAGGGCGAGGTGGCAATCAGCCCCAGCATTTT
abundance: many; j_gene: TRBJ2-2; v_gene: TRBV12-3/TRBV12-4; d_gene: TRBD2; CDR3aa: CASNLELGTSGTGELFF; CDR3nt: TGTGCCAGCAACCTGGAGTTAGGGACTAGCGGCACCGGGGAGCTGTTTTTT
abundance: few; j_gene: TRBJ1-2; v_gene: TRBV27; d_gene: -; CDR3aa: CASSLSPEEVYGYTF; CDR3nt: TGTGCCAGCAGTTTATCCCCGGAAGAGGTCTATGGCTACACCTTC
abundance: few; j_gene: TRBJ2-5; v_gene: TRBV5-4; d_gene: TRBD2; CDR3aa: CASASGRRQETQYF; CDR3nt: TGTGCCAGCGCTAGCGGGAGGCGGCAAGAGACCCAGTACTTC
abundance: -; j_gene: TRBJ2-5; v_gene: TRBV28; d_gene: -; CDR3aa: CASRILETQYF; CDR3nt: TGTGCCAGCAGGATCCTGGAGACCCAGTACTTC
abundance: many; j_gene: TRBJ1-1; v_gene: TRBV5-1; d_gene: -; CDR3aa: CASSKTSGGLGTEAFF; CDR3nt: TGCGCCAGCAGCAAAACAAGTGGGGGGTTGGGCACTGAAGCTTTCTTT
abundance: many; j_gene: TRBJ2-5; v_gene: TRBV4-1; d_gene: -; CDR3aa: CASSRRGEGRGETQYF; CDR3nt: TGCGCCAGCAGCCGGAGGGGGGAGGGCCGAGGAGAGACCCAGTACTTC
abundance: many; j_gene: TRBJ1-2; v_gene: TRBV12-3/TRBV12-4; d_gene: -; CDR3aa: CASSLTGRPYGYTF; CDR3nt: TGTGCCAGCAGTTTGACCGGTCGACCCTATGGCTACACCTTC
abundance: few; j_gene: TRBJ1-2; v_gene: TRBV7-9; d_gene: TRBD1; CDR3aa: CASSASGTGATGSYGYTF; CDR3nt: TGTGCCAGCAGCGCCTCCGGGACAGGGGCGACGGGGAGCTATGGCTACACCTTC
abundance: many; j_gene: TRBJ2-1; v_gene: TRBV24-1; d_gene: -; CDR3aa: CATSEEVPNEQFF; CDR3nt: TGTGCCACCAGTGAGGAAGTCCCCAATGAGCAGTTCTTC
abundance: few; j_gene: TRBJ2-3; v_gene: TRBV12-2; d_gene: -; CDR3aa: CASRPLWSGHTDTQYF; CDR3nt: TGTGCAAGTCGCCCACTTTGGAGCGGGCACACAGATACGCAGTATTTT
abundance: few; j_gene: TRBJ2-1; v_gene: TRBV7-3; d_gene: -; CDR3aa: CASSPWGGSGSYNEQFF; CDR3nt: TGTGCCAGCAGCCCATGGGGAGGATCGGGCAGCTACAATGAGCAGTTCTTC
abundance: few; j_gene: TRBJ2-1; v_gene: TRBV3-1; d_gene: TRBD1; CDR3aa: CASSQVRDRNNEQFF; CDR3nt: TGTGCCAGCAGCCAAGTTAGGGACAGGAACAATGAGCAGTTCTTC
abundance: -; j_gene: TRBJ2-4; v_gene: TRBV7-3; d_gene: TRBD2; CDR3aa: CASSSGGSQNIQYF; CDR3nt: TGTGCCAGCAGCTCCGGGGGGTCTCAAAACATTCAGTACTTC
abundance: many; j_gene: TRBJ1-1; v_gene: TRBV12-3/TRBV12-4; d_gene: -; CDR3aa: CASSSLVTEAFF; CDR3nt: TGTGCCAGCAGTTCCTTGGTCACTGAAGCTTTCTTT
abundance: -; j_gene: TRBJ2-2; v_gene: TRBV5-1; d_gene: -; CDR3aa: CASSLGQRITGELFF; CDR3nt: TGCGCCAGCAGCTTGGGGCAACGGATCACCGGGGAGCTGTTTTTT
abundance: -; j_gene: TRBJ1-1; v_gene: TRBV20-1; d_gene: -; CDR3aa: CSASSVRVNTEAFF; CDR3nt: TGCAGTGCTAGTTCAGTCAGAGTGAACACTGAAGCTTTCTTT
abundance: many; j_gene: TRBJ2-3; v_gene: TRBV3-1; d_gene: TRBD2; CDR3aa: CASAKAGAQDTQYF; CDR3nt: TGTGCCAGCGCTAAAGCGGGAGCCCAAGATACGCAGTATTTT
abundance: -; j_gene: TRBJ2-1; v_gene: TRBV7-3; d_gene: TRBD2; CDR3aa: CASSKYAGGPSDEQFF; CDR3nt: TGTGCCAGCAGCAAGTACGCGGGAGGGCCTTCCGATGAGCAGTTCTTC
abundance: -; j_gene: TRBJ2-2; v_gene: TRBV7-9; d_gene: -; CDR3aa: CASRQRLNNTGELFF; CDR3nt: TGTGCCAGCCGCCAGAGGCTAAATAACACCGGGGAGCTGTTTTTT
abundance: many; j_gene: TRBJ2-1; v_gene: TRBV29-1; d_gene: -; CDR3aa: CSADSGLSYNEQFF; CDR3nt: TGCAGCGCTGATTCCGGACTCTCCTACAATGAGCAGTTCTTC
abundance: -; j_gene: TRBJ1-1; v_gene: TRBV6-4; d_gene: TRBD1; CDR3aa: CASSVDRVATEAFF; CDR3nt: TGTGCCAGCAGCGTCGACAGGGTGGCCACTGAAGCTTTCTTT
abundance: few; j_gene: TRBJ2-1; v_gene: TRBV12-3/TRBV12-4; d_gene: -; CDR3aa: CASSPGGERSYNEQFF; CDR3nt: TGTGCCAGCAGTCCCGGAGGAGAACGCTCCTACAATGAGCAGTTCTTC
abundance: few; j_gene: TRBJ1-1; v_gene: TRBV12-3/TRBV12-4; d_gene: -; CDR3aa: CASSWSTEAFF; CDR3nt: TGTGCCAGCAGTTGGAGCACTGAAGCTTTCTTT
abundance: -; j_gene: TRBJ2-1; v_gene: TRBV27; d_gene: TRBD2; CDR3aa: CATWTSVYNEQFF; CDR3nt: TGTGCCACCTGGACTAGCGTCTACAATGAGCAGTTCTTC
abundance: many; j_gene: TRBJ2-1; v_gene: TRBV3-1; d_gene: TRBD2; CDR3aa: CASSHGRRPYNEQFF; CDR3nt: TGTGCCAGCAGCCACGGGAGGAGGCCCTACAATGAGCAGTTCTTC
abundance: many; j_gene: TRBJ2-2; v_gene: TRBV20-1; d_gene: -; CDR3aa: CSARDRVFAGELFF; CDR3nt: TGCAGTGCTAGAGATCGGGTCTTCGCCGGGGAGCTGTTTTTT
abundance: many; j_gene: TRBJ2-7; v_gene: TRBV12-3/TRBV12-4; d_gene: TRBD1; CDR3aa: CASSPAGTDLSYEQYF; CDR3nt: TGTGCCAGCAGTCCGGCCGGGACAGATCTCTCCTACGAGCAGTACTTC
abundance: -; j_gene: TRBJ2-5; v_gene: TRBV29-1; d_gene: -; CDR3aa: CSVSTGSLRETQYF; CDR3nt: TGCAGCGTTAGCACGGGGAGTCTCAGGGAGACCCAGTACTTC
abundance: few; j_gene: TRBJ2-1; v_gene: TRBV9; d_gene: TRBD2; CDR3aa: CASSVYGGSSYNEQFF; CDR3nt: TGTGCCAGCAGCGTGTACGGCGGGAGCTCCTACAATGAGCAGTTCTTC
abundance: many; j_gene: TRBJ2-1; v_gene: TRBV12-3/TRBV12-4; d_gene: TRBD2; CDR3aa: CASSPPGLGHEQFF; CDR3nt: TGTGCCAGCAGTCCGCCGGGACTAGGCCATGAGCAGTTCTTC
abundance: few; j_gene: TRBJ1-3; v_gene: TRBV2; d_gene: -; CDR3aa: CASSAGFGNTIYF; CDR3nt: TGTGCCAGCAGTGCAGGGTTTGGAAACACCATATATTTT